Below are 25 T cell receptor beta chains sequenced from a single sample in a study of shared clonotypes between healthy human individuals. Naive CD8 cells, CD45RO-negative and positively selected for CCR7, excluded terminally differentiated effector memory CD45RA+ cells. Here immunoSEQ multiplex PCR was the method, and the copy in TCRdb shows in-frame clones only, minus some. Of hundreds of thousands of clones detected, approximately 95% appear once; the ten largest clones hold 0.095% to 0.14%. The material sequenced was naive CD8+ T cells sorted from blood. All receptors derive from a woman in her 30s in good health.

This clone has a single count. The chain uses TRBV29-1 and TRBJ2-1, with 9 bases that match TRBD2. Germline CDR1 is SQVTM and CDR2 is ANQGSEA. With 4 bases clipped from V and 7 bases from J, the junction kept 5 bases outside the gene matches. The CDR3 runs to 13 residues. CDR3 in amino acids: CSVVAGDENEQFF. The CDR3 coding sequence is TGCAGCGTTGTAGCGGGAGATGAGAATGAGCAGTTCTTC.

The CDR3 loop is CASGAGEYHPRDNEQFF. In DNA form, the CDR3 reads TGTGCCAGCGGGGCGGGAGAGTATCACCCGAGGGACAATGAGCAGTTCTTC. The chain combines TRBV9 with TRBJ2-1, with 7 positions matching TRBD2. J gave up 5 bases and V 7 bases, and 18 bases lay outside the gene matches. CDR3 length: 17 residues. Germline loops: CDR1 SGDLS, CDR2 YYNGEE.

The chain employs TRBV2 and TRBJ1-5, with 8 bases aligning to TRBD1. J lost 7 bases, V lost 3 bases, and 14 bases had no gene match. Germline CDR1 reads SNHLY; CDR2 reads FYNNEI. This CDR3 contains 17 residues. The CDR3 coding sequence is TGTGCCAGCAGTGATATCGGACAGGGAGGTTCTTGGCAGCCCCAGCATTTT. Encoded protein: CASSDIGQGGSWQPQHF.

The DNA for the CDR3 is TGTGCCAGCAGCAGGACTTCACAAGAGACCCAGTACTTC. It codes for CASSRTSQETQYF. This chain connects TRBV11-2 to TRBJ2-5; D perhaps matches TRBD2 (5 bases). The V and J ends lost 5 bases and 2 bases respectively, with 9 bases between them. CDR1 and CDR2 from the germline V gene are SGHAT and FQNNGV. The CDR3 totals 13 residues.

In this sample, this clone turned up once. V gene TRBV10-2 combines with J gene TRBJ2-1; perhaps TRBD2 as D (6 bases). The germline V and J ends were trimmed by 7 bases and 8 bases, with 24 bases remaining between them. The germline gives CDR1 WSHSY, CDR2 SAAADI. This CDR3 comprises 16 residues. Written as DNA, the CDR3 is TGCGCCAGCACCCCCCGCCGTAGCGGAACAGACCATGAGCAGTTCTTC. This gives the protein CASTPRRSGTDHEQFF.

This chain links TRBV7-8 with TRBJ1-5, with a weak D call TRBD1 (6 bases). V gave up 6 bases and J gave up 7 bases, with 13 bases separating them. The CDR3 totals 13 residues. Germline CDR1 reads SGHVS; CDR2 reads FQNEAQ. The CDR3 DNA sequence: TGTGCCAGCAGAGAAGGGGGGTTACAGCCCCAGCATTTT. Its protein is CASREGGLQPQHF.

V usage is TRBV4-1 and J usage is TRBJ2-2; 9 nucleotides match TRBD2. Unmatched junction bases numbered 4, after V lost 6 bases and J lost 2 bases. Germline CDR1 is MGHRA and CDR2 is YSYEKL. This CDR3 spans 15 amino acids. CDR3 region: CASSSGTSNTGELFF. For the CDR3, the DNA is TGCGCCAGCAGTTCTGGGACTAGCAACACCGGGGAGCTGTTTTTT.

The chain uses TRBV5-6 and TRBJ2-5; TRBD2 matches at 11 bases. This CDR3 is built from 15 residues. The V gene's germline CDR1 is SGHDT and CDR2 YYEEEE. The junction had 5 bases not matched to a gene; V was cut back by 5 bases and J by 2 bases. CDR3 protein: CASSYGLAGQETQYF. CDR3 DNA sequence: TGTGCCAGCAGTTATGGACTAGCGGGTCAAGAGACCCAGTACTTC.

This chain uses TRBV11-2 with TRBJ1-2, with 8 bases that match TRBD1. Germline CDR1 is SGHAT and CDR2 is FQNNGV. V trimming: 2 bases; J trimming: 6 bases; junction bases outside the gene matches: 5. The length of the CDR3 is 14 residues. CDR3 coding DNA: TGTGCCAGCAGCTTATTGGGGACAGGAGATGGCTACACCTTC. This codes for CASSLLGTGDGYTF.

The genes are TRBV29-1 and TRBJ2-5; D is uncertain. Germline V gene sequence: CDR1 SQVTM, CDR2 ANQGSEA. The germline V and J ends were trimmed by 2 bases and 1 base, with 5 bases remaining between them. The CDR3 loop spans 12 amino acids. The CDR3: CSVEWAQETQYF. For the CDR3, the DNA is TGCAGCGTTGAATGGGCCCAAGAGACCCAGTACTTC. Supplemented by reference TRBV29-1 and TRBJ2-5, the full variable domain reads SAVISQKPSRDICQRGTSLTIQCQVDSQVTMMFWYRQQPGQSLTLIATANQGSEATYESGFVIDKFPISRPNLTFSTLTVSNMSPEDSSIYLCSVEWAQETQYFGPGTRLLVL.

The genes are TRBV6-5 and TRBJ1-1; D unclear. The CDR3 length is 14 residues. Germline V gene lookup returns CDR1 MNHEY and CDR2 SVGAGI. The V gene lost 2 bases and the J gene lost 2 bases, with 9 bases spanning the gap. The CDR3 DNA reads TGTGCCAGCAGTTACACCGACATAAACACTGAAGCTTTCTTT. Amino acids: CASSYTDINTEAFF.

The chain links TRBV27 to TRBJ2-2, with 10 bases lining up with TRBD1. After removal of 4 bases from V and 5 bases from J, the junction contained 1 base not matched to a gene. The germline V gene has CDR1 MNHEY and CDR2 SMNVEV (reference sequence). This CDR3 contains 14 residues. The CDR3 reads CASSWGQGTGELFF. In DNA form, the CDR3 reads TGTGCCAGCAGTTGGGGACAGGGGACCGGGGAGCTGTTTTTT.

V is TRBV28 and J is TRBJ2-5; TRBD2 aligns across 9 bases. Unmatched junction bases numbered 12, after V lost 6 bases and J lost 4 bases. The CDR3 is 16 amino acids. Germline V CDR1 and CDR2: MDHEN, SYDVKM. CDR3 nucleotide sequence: TGTGCCAGCAGCCATAGCGGGAGAAAAGGGGGAGAGACCCAGTACTTC. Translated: CASSHSGRKGGETQYF.

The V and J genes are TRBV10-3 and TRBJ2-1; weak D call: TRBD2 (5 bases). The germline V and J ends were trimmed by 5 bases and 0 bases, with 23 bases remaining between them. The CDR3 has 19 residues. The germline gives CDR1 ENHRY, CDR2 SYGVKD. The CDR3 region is CAISNPSKLAPSSYNEQFF. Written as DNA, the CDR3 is TGTGCCATCAGTAACCCCTCTAAATTAGCGCCAAGCTCCTACAATGAGCAGTTCTTC.

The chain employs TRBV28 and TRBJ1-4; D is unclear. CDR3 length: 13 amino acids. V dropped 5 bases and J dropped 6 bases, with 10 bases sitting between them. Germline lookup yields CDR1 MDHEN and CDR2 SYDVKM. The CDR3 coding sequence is TGTGCCAGCAGTCGGGCAGCAGATGAAAAACTGTTTTTT. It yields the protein CASSRAADEKLFF.

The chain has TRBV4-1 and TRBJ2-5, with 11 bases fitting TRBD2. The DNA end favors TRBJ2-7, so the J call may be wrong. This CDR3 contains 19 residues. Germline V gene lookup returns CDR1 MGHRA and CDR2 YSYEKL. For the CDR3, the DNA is TGCGCCAGCAGCCAAGTCCCGGGACTAGCGGAGTCACCAGGTTACGAGCAGTACTTC. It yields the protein CASSQVPGLAESPGYEQYF.

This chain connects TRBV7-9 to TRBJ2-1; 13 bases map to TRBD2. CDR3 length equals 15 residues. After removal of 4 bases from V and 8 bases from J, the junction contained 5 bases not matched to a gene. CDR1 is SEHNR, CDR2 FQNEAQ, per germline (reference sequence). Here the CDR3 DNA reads TGTGCCAGCAGCTATGGGACTAGCGGGATCGATGAGCAGTTCTTC. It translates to CASSYGTSGIDEQFF.

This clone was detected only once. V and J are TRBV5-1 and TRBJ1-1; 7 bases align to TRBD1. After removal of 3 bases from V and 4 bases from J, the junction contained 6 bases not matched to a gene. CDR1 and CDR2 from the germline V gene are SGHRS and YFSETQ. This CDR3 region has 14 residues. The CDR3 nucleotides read TGCGCCAGCAGCTGGGGACAGCAGAGCACTGAAGCTTTCTTT. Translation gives CASSWGQQSTEAFF.

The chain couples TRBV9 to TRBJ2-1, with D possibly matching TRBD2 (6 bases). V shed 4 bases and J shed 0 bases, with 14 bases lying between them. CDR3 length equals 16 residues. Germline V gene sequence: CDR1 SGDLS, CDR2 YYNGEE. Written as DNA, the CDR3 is TGTGCCAGCAGCTTTAGACGGGAGAGCTCCTACAATGAGCAGTTCTTC. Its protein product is CASSFRRESSYNEQFF.

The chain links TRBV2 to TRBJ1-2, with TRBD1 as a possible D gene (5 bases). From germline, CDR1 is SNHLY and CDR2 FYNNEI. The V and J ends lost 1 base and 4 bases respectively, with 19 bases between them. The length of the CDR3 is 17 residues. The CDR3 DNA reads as TGTGCCAGCAGTGAAGGATATTTCGAGGCCAGGGTCTATGGCTACACCTTC. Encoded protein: CASSEGYFEARVYGYTF.

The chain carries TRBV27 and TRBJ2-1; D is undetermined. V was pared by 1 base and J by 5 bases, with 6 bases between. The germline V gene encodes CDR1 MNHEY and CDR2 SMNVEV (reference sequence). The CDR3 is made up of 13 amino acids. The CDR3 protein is CASSLFPNNEQFF. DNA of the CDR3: TGTGCCAGCAGTTTATTCCCCAACAATGAGCAGTTCTTC.

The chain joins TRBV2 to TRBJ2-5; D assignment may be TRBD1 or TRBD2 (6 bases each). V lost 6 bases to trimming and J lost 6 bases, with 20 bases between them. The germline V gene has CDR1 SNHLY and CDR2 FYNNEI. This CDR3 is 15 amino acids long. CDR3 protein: CASRAPTGRGQTQYF. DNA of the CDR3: TGTGCCAGCAGGGCCCCGACAGGCCGGGGGCAGACCCAGTACTTC.

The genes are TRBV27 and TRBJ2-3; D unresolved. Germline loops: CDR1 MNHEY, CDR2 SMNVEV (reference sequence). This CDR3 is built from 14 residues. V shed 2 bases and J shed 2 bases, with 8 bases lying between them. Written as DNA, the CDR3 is TGTGCCAGCAGTTTAGAGTTAGACACAGATACGCAGTATTTT. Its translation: CASSLELDTDTQYF.

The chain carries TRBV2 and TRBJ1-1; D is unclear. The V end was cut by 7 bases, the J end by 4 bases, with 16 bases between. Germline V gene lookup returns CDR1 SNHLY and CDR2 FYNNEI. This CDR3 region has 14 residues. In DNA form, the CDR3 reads TGTGCCAGCACTACGAATCTTGGGCGCACTGAAGCTTTCTTT. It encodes CASTTNLGRTEAFF.

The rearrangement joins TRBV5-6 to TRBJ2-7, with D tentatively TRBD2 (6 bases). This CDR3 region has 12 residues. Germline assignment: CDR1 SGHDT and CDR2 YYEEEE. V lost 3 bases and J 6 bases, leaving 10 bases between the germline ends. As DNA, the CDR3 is TGTGCCAGCAGCTCGGGACTCAGCGAGCAGTACTTC. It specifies CASSSGLSEQYF.